This T cell receptor (beta chain) was captured in a study of HIV-infected patients and healthy controls. All unsorted peripheral T cells were captured because whole blood was used without fractionation. Peripheral blood, more than 2 ml, was drawn for RNA extraction. This clonotype was observed at least ten times. Around 530 ng RNA was reverse transcribed with alpha and beta constant-region primers. Alpha and beta chain libraries were made separately by chain-specific third strand synthesis with multiplexing indices. Each cDNA molecule was barcoded, and a single primer pair amplified each chain. An approximately 23-cycle PCR with P5s and P7 primers followed a short adapter-adding first PCR. MiXCR, applied by TCRdb to the 5' RACE reads, yields one record per CDR3 protein. The sample contains about 8,300 distinct CDR3 sequences, approximately 9.1% of which appear only once. The CDR3 totals 16 residues. In germline, CDR1 is SGHAT, CDR2 FQNNGV. Trimming took 1 base from V and 4 from J; bases not matched to a gene: 8.

The receptor's source is an adult with HIV infection. This material consisted of blood, taken before antiretroviral therapy. V gene TRBV11-2 combines with J gene TRBJ2-7, with TRBD2 matching over 9 bases. CDR3 sequence (DNA): TGTGCCAGCAGCTTAGGGGCTAGCGGGAACGGGTACGAGCAGTACTTC. Amino acids: CASSLGASGNGYEQYF.